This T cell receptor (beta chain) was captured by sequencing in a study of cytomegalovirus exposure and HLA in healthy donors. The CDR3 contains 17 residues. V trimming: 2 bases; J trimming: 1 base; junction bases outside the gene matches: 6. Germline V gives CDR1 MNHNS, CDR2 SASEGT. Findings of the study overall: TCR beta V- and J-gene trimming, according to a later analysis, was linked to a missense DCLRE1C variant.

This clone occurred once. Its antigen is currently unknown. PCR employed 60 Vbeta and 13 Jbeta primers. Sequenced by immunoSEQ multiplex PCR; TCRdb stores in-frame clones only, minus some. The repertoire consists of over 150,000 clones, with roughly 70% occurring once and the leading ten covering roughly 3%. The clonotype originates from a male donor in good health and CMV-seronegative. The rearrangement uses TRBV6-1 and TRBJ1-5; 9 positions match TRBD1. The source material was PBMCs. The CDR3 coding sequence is TGTGCCAGCAGTGAATGGACAGGGGATGGCAGCAATCAGCCCCAGCATTTT. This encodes CASSEWTGDGSNQPQHF.